This T cell receptor (beta chain) comes out of a study of monozygotic twins with inflammatory bowel disease. From its re-call of the 5' RACE reads, TCRdb lists each CDR3 protein once, without DNA. This repertoire includes more than 85,000 distinct CDR3 sequences. Germline V gene data show CDR1 as DFQATT and CDR2 as SNEGSKA (reference sequence). This CDR3 contains 17 residues. The sequencing input was blood. This chain connects TRBV20-1 to TRBJ1-2; TCRdb gives TRBD1 as the D gene, but with no DNA this cannot be confirmed. This TCR came from a human donor with ulcerative colitis or Crohn's disease, or a healthy co-twin of an affected twin (not recorded which). CDR3 protein: CSARDILGQAINYGYTF.